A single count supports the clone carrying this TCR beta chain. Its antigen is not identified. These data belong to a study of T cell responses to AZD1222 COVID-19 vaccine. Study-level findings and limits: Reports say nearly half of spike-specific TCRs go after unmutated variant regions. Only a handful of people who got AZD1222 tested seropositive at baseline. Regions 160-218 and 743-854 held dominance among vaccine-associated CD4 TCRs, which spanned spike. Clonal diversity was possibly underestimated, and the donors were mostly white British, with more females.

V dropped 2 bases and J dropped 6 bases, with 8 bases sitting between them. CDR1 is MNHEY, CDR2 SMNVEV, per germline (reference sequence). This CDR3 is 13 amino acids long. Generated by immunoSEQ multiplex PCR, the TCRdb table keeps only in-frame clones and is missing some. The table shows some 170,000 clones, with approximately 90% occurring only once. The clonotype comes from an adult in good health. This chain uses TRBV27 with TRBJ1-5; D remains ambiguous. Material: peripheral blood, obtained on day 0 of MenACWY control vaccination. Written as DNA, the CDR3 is TGTGCCAGCAGTTTAGCGGGAATTCAGCCCCAGCATTTT. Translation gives CASSLAGIQPQHF.